This T cell receptor beta chain was profiled in a study of blood T cell repertoires in COVID-19. Clones were sequenced by immunoSEQ multiplex PCR, and TCRdb holds only the in-frame ones, with some missing. Of 170,000 or so clones detected, approximately 83% appear once; the ten largest clones hold 2.5% to 3%. The CDR3 contains 17 residues. V was pared by 5 bases and J by 0 bases, with 5 bases of the junction left unmatched. Germline CDR1 reads SGHNT; CDR2 reads YENEEA. This TCR derives from a woman aged 60-75 years with acute or convalescent COVID-19. The sample was peripheral blood. V and J are TRBV11-3 and TRBJ2-6; TRBD1 aligns across 9 bases. DNA for the CDR3: TGTGCCAGCAGCCTAGGACAGGGGAGCTCTGGGGCCAACGTCCTGACTTTC. It codes for CASSLGQGSSGANVLTF.